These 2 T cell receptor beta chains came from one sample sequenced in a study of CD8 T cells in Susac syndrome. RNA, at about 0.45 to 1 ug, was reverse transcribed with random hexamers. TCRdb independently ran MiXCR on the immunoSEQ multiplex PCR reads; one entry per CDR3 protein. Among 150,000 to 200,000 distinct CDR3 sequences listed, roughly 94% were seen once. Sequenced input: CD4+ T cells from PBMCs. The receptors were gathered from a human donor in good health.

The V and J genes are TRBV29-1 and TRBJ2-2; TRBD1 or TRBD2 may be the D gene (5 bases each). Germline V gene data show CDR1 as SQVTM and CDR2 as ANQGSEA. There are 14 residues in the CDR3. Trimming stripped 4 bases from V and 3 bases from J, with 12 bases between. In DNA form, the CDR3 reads TGCAGCGTTGGTGAGGGGAGTCACACCGGGGAGCTGTTTTTT. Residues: CSVGEGSHTGELFF.

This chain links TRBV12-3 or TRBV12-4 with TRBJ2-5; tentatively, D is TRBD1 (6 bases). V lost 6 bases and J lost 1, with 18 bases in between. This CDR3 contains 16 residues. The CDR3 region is CASRAMRQGPQETQYF. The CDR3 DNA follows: TGTGCCAGCAGGGCTATGCGTCAGGGGCCCCAAGAGACCCAGTACTTC.